The 17 T cell receptor beta chains given below trace back to one sample, sequenced in a study of cytomegalovirus exposure and HLA in healthy donors. The PCR employed 60 Vbeta primers together with 13 Jbeta primers. Assay used: immunoSEQ multiplex PCR; TCRdb lists only in-frame clones, some missing. Reported are 130,000 or so clones; the ten largest clones contain approximately 1.7%. Specimen: PBMCs. Every receptor here comes from a man aged 18 to 30 in good health and CMV-seronegative.

The chain joins TRBV27 to TRBJ2-7, with 7 bases aligning to TRBD1. The CDR3 is 15 residues long. V lost 3 bases to trimming and J lost 6 bases; unmatched junction nucleotides: 11. CDR1 and CDR2 from the germline V gene are MNHEY and SMNVEV (reference sequence). CDR3 sequence: CASSFRQGYYREQYF. In nucleotides, the CDR3 is TGTGCCAGCAGTTTCAGACAGGGATATTATCGCGAGCAGTACTTC.

V is TRBV10-3 and J is TRBJ1-1; 11 bases line up with TRBD1. The CDR3 totals 15 residues. CDR1 is ENHRY, CDR2 SYGVKD, per germline. V was pared by 4 bases and J by 0 bases, with 1 base of the junction left unmatched. The CDR3 nucleotides read TGTGCCATCAGTGGGACAGGGGGCATGAACACTGAAGCTTTCTTT. It translates to CAISGTGGMNTEAFF.

The J gene is TRBJ2-3, the V gene TRBV7-5; TRBD2, the table's D call, was not compared with the DNA. TRBV7-5 is a pseudogene segment. This CDR3 has 15 amino acids. In nucleotides, the CDR3 is TGTGTCAGAAGCTTAAGGCGGGGGAACACAGATACGCAGTATTTT. This translates into CVRSLRRGNTDTQYF.

The chain recombines TRBV19 with TRBJ1-5; TRBD1 matches at 8 bases. This CDR3 contains 15 residues. V trimming: 6 bases; J trimming: 5 bases; junction bases outside the gene matches: 9. Germline V lookup: CDR1 LNHDA, CDR2 SQIVND (reference sequence). DNA for the CDR3: TGTGCCAGTAGCCGGACAGGGAATATCGATCAGCCCCAGCATTTT. Translated, it gives CASSRTGNIDQPQHF.

The chain has TRBV7-9 and TRBJ1-2, with 9 bases lining up with TRBD1. The germline V gene encodes CDR1 SEHNR and CDR2 FQNEAQ (reference sequence). Germline trimming cut 8 bases from V and 8 bases from J; bases unmatched to any gene: 9. The CDR3 totals 13 residues. CDR3 region: CASPGTGLLGYTF. The CDR3 bases are TGTGCCAGCCCCGGGACAGGGCTGTTGGGCTACACCTTC.

The chain carries TRBV29-1 and TRBJ2-7; D is unclear. The V and J ends lost 2 bases and 5 bases respectively, with 7 bases between them. Looked up from germline, CDR1 is SQVTM and CDR2 is ANQGSEA. This CDR3 comprises 11 residues. The CDR3 region is CSVEKRDEQYF. CDR3 sequence (DNA): TGCAGCGTTGAAAAACGAGACGAGCAGTACTTC.

The CDR3 sequence: CASSVGLAGETQYF. CDR3 sequence (DNA): TGTGCCAGCAGCGTGGGACTAGCGGGGGAGACCCAGTACTTC. The chain has TRBV5-4 and TRBJ2-5; 13 nucleotides match TRBD2. Germline V gene data show CDR1 as SGHNT and CDR2 as YYREEE (reference sequence). The CDR3 covers 14 residues. J gave up 5 bases and V 4 bases, and 2 bases lay outside the gene matches.

The V gene is TRBV28, the J gene TRBJ2-5; the D gene is possibly TRBD2 (5 bases). The V gene lost 4 bases and the J gene lost 11 bases, with 17 bases spanning the gap. The germline V gene has CDR1 MDHEN and CDR2 SYDVKM. The CDR3 totals 13 residues. CDR3 residues: CASSSSQSWEQYF. The CDR3 bases are TGTGCCAGCAGTTCCTCCCAGAGTTGGGAGCAGTACTTC.

The chain links TRBV7-8 to TRBJ2-7, with TRBD1 matching 7 bases. This CDR3 region has 16 residues. The junction had 11 bases not matched to a gene; V was cut back by 1 base and J by 5 bases. CDR1 SGHVS and CDR2 FQNEAQ come from the germline V gene. The CDR3 sequence is CASSLVRQGIRNEQYF. CDR3 in DNA: TGTGCCAGCAGCTTAGTCCGACAGGGAATAAGGAACGAGCAGTACTTC.

This chain connects TRBV5-1 to TRBJ1-4; D perhaps matches TRBD1 (6 bases). With 1 base removed from V and 5 bases from J, the gap between germline ends came to 9 bases. The CDR3 covers 14 residues. In germline, CDR1 is SGHRS, CDR2 YFSETQ. The CDR3 DNA reads TGCGCCAGCAGCTTGATGGGGGCGAATGAAAAACTGTTTTTT. Translation: CASSLMGANEKLFF. Variable domain in full (rest from reference TRBV5-1 and TRBJ1-4): KAGVTQTPRYLIKTRGQQVTLSCSPISGHRSVSWYQQTPGQGLQFLFEYFSETQRNKGNFPGRFSGRQFSNSRSEMNVSTLELGDSALYLCASSLMGANEKLFFGSGTQLSVL.

The chain is built from TRBV7-9 and TRBJ2-4; 7 bases are a match to TRBD1. The germline V gene has CDR1 SEHNR and CDR2 FQNEAQ (reference sequence). This CDR3 contains 15 residues. The V segment lost 5 bases and the J segment 8 bases; nucleotides outside the gene matches: 12. The CDR3 loop reads CASSKLTGVQDIQYF. The CDR3 DNA follows: TGTGCCAGCAGCAAGCTCACAGGGGTACAGGACATTCAGTACTTC.

The rearrangement uses TRBV10-3 and TRBJ1-1; weak D call: TRBD1 (5 bases). CDR1 and CDR2 (germline): ENHRY, SYGVKD. This CDR3 is 16 amino acids long. V was clipped by 1 base and J by 2 bases, with 14 bases between them. The CDR3 sequence is CAISEFLDRINTEAFF. The CDR3 coding sequence is TGTGCCATCAGTGAGTTCCTTGACAGAATCAACACTGAAGCTTTCTTT.

The chain employs TRBV5-6 and TRBJ2-2, with 15 positions matching TRBD2. Germline CDR1 reads SGHDT; CDR2 reads YYEEEE. The CDR3 covers 19 residues. The V segment lost 2 bases and the J segment 3 bases; nucleotides outside the gene matches: 8. The DNA of the CDR3 is TGTGCCAGCAGCTTTGGACTAGCGGGGGGGTTTGTAGACACCGGGGAGCTGTTTTTT. Its protein is CASSFGLAGGFVDTGELFF. The whole variable domain, filled in from reference TRBV5-6 and TRBJ2-2, reads DAGVTQSPTHLIKTRGQQVTLRCSPKSGHDTVSWYQQALGQGPQFIFQYYEEEERQRGNFPDRFSGHQFPNYSSELNVNALLLGDSALYLCASSFGLAGGFVDTGELFFGEGSRLTVL.

The chain employs TRBV4-3 and TRBJ2-5; tentatively, D is TRBD2 (6 bases). Between the trimmed V and J ends, which lost 1 base and 4 bases, there was a span of 22 bases. The CDR3 has 18 residues. The germline CDR1 and CDR2 sequences are LGHNA and YSLEER. In DNA form, the CDR3 reads TGCGCCAGCAGCCAAGGTAGAGGAGCGGGCTACTTAGGAGAGACCCAGTACTTC. Translated: CASSQGRGAGYLGETQYF.

The V call is TRBV5-4, the J call TRBJ2-3, with 8 bases matching TRBD2. Trimming at V came to 4 bases and at J to 1 base, leaving 8 bases not matched to a gene. The length of the CDR3 is 16 residues. The germline CDR1 and CDR2 sequences are SGHNT and YYREEE (reference sequence). CDR3 amino acids: CASSPGTRKGTDTQYF. CDR3 nucleotides: TGTGCCAGCAGCCCCGGGACTAGAAAAGGCACAGATACGCAGTATTTT.

The V gene is TRBV28, the J gene TRBJ1-5, with D maybe TRBD1 (5 bases). CDR1 is MDHEN and CDR2 is SYDVKM in the germline V gene. This CDR3 has 15 amino acids. With 6 bases removed from V and 2 bases from J, the gap between germline ends came to 14 bases. DNA for the CDR3: TGTGCCAGCAGAGACGGGGGAGTTGGCAATCAGCCCCAGCATTTT. This gives the protein CASRDGGVGNQPQHF.

V gene TRBV19 combines with J gene TRBJ2-1; 9 bases match TRBD2. This CDR3 has 14 residues. Germline CDR1 LNHDA, CDR2 SQIVND (reference sequence). Trimming removed 8 bases from V and 8 bases from J; junction bases left unmatched: 10. The CDR3 sequence: CASQRGASWDEQFF. The CDR3 nucleotides read TGTGCCAGTCAGCGGGGGGCCTCCTGGGATGAGCAGTTCTTC.